One TCR beta chain is described in this entry. The antigen is not known. In germline, CDR1 is MNHNS, CDR2 SASEGT. Trimming removed 6 bases at V and 2 bases at J, with 13 bases between. CDR3 length: 14 residues. A CD45RO/CCR7/CD25/CD127/CD95/CD27 panel sorted naive, central memory, regulatory and stem cell-like memory CD4+ cells. The sample belongs to a study of beta chain features in type 1 diabetes. What was sequenced were expressed TCRB transcripts, since all of the isolated RNA had been reverse transcribed. Clones were read by immunoSEQ multiplex PCR, and TCRdb kept only the in-frame ones, dropping some. The sample lists about 180,000 clones, around an eighth occurring once. Study results and limitations: Patients and controls would share equally any PCR tilt toward shorter templates.

The receptor's source is a woman younger than 35 in good health. This sequence joins TRBV6-1 and TRBJ1-1; D may be TRBD1 (5 bases). Sequenced: central memory CD4+ T cells from blood. CDR3 sequence reads: CASSAWGVNTEAFF. CDR3 coding DNA: TGTGCCAGCAGCGCCTGGGGGGTTAACACTGAAGCTTTCTTT.